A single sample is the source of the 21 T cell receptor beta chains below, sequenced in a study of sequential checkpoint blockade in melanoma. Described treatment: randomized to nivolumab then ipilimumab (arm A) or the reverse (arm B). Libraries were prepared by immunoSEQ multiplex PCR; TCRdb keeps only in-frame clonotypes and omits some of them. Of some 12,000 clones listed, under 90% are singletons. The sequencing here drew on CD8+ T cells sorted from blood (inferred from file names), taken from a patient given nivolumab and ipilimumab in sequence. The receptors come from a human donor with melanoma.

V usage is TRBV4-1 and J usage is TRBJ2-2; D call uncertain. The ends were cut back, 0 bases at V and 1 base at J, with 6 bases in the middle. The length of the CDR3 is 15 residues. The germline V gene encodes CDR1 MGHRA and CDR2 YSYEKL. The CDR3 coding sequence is TGCGCCAGCAGCCAAGAACAGATGAACACCGGGGAGCTGTTTTTT. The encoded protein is CASSQEQMNTGELFF.

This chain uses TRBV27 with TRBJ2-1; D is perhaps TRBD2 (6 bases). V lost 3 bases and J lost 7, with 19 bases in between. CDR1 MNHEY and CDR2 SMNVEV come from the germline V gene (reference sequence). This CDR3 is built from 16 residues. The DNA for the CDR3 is TGTGCCAGCAGTTTGGACCCCGGAGGGACGCGGAATGAGCAGTTCTTC. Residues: CASSLDPGGTRNEQFF.

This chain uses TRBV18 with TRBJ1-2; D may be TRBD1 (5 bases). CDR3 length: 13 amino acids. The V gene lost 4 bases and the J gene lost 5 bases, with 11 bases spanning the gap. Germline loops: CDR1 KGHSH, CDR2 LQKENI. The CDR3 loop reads CASSHSRDYGYTF. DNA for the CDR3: TGTGCCAGCTCACACTCCAGGGATTATGGCTACACCTTC.

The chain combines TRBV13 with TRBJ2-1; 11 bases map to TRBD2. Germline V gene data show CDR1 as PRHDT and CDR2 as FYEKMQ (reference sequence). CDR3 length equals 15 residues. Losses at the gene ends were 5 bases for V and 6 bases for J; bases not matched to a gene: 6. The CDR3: CASSLLAGDRNEQFF. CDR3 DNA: TGTGCCAGCAGCCTACTAGCGGGAGATCGCAATGAGCAGTTCTTC.

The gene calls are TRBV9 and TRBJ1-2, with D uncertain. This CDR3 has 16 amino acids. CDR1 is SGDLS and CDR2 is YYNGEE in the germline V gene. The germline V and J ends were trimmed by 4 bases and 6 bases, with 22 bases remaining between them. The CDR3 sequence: CASSIGSVGEGNGYTF. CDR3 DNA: TGTGCCAGCAGCATAGGCTCGGTCGGAGAAGGAAATGGCTACACCTTC.

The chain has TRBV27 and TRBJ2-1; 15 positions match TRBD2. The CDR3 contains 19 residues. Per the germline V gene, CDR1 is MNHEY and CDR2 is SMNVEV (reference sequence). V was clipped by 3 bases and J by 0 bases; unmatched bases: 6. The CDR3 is CASSFGLAGGPSSYNEQFF. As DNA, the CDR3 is TGTGCCAGCAGTTTCGGACTAGCGGGAGGGCCAAGCTCCTACAATGAGCAGTTCTTC.

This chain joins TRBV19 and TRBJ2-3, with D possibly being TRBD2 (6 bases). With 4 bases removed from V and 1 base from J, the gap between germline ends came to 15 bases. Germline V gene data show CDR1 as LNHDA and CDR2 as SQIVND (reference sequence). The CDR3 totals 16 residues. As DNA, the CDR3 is TGTGCCAGTAGTACCTCCCTAGCGAGGGGCACAGATACGCAGTATTTT. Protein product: CASSTSLARGTDTQYF.

CDR3: CASRTLNYGYTF. CDR3 DNA sequence: TGTGCCAGCAGGACACTCAACTATGGCTACACCTTC. The chain is built from TRBV27 and TRBJ1-2; no reliable D call. V lost 6 bases and J lost 2, with 7 bases in between. The CDR3 runs to 12 residues. The V gene's germline CDR1 is MNHEY and CDR2 SMNVEV (reference sequence).

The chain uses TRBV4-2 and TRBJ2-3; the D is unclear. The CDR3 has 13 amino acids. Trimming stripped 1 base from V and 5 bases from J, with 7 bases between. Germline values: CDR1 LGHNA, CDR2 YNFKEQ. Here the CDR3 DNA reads TGTGCCAGCAGCCAAGTCGGCGGAGATACGCAGTATTTT. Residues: CASSQVGGDTQYF.

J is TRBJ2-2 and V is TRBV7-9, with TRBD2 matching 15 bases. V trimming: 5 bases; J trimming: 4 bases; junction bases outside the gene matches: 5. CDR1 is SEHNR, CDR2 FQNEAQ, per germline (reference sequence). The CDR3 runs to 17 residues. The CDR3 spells CASSPGLAGGPTGELFF. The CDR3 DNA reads TGTGCCAGCAGCCCAGGACTAGCGGGGGGGCCCACCGGGGAGCTGTTTTTT.

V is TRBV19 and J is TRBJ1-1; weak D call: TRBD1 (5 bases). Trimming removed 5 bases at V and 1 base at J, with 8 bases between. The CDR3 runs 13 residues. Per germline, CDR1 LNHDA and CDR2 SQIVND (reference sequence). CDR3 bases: TGTGCCAGTAGTCCTACAGGGAACACTGAAGCTTTCTTT. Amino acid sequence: CASSPTGNTEAFF.

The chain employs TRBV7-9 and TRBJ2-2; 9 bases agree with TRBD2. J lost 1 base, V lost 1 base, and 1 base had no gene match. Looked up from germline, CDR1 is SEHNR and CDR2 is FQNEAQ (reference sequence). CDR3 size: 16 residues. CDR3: CASSLGLAVNTGELFF. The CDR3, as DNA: TGTGCCAGCAGCTTAGGACTAGCGGTGAACACCGGGGAGCTGTTTTTT.

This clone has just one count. The CDR3 nucleotides are TGTGCCAGCTCTCTGGCTAGCGGCACAGATACGCAGTATTTT. Residues: CASSLASGTDTQYF. The chain uses TRBV18 and TRBJ2-3, with D possibly TRBD2 on 6 matching bases. Trimming pared 6 bases from V and 1 base from J, leaving 11 bases between. Germline-derived CDR1 and CDR2 are KGHSH and LQKENI. The length of the CDR3 is 14 residues.

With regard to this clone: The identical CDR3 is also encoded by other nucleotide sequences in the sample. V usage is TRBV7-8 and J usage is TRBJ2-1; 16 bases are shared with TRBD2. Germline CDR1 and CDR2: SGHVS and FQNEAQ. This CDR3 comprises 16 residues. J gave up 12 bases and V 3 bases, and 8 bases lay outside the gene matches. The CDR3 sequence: CASSLPGLAGGDGQFF. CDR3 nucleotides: TGTGCCAGCAGCTTGCCGGGACTAGCGGGAGGGGACGGGCAGTTCTTC.

CDR3 in DNA: TGTGCCAGCAGCCCGACTATGTCCTACAATGAGCAGTTCTTC. Its translation: CASSPTMSYNEQFF. This chain connects TRBV7-6 to TRBJ2-1; the D gene is possibly TRBD2 (5 bases). The germline V and J ends were trimmed by 5 bases and 1 base, with 9 bases remaining between them. This CDR3 is 14 amino acids long. Germline loops: CDR1 SGHVS, CDR2 FNYEAQ.

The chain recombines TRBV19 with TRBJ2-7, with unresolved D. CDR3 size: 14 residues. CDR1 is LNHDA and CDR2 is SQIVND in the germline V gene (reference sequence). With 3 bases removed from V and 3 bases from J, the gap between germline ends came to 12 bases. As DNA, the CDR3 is TGTGCCAGTAGTATGGGTGGGTCAGGCTACGAGCAGTACTTC. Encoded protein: CASSMGGSGYEQYF.

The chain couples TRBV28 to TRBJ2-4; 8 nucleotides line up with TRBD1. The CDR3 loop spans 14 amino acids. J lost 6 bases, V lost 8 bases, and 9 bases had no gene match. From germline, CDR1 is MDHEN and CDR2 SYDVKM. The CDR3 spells CASPSTGTGNIQYF. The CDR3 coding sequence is TGTGCCAGCCCTTCAACCGGGACAGGAAACATTCAGTACTTC.

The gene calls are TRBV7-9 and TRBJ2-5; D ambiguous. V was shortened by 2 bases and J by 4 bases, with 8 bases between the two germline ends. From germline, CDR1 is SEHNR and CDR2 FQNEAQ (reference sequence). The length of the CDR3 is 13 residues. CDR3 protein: CASSLSLVETQYF. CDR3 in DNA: TGTGCCAGCAGCTTATCGCTAGTAGAGACCCAGTACTTC. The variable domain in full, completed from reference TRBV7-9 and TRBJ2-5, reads DTGVSQNPRHKITKRGQNVTFRCDPISEHNRLYWYRQTLGQGPEFLTYFQNEAQLEKSRLLSDRFSAERPKGSFSTLEIQRTEQGDSAMYLCASSLSLVETQYFGPGTRLLVL.

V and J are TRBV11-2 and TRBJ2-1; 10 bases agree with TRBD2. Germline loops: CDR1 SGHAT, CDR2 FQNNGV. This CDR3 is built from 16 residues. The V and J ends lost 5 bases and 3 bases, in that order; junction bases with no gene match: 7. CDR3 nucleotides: TGTGCCAGCAGCGGAGGGCTAGCGGGAGTCTACAATGAGCAGTTCTTC. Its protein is CASSGGLAGVYNEQFF.

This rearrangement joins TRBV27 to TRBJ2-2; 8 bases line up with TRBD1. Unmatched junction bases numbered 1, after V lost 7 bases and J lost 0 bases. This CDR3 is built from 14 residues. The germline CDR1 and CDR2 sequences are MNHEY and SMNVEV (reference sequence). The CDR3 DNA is TGTGCCAGCACGGGACAGGCGAACACCGGGGAGCTGTTTTTT. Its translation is CASTGQANTGELFF.

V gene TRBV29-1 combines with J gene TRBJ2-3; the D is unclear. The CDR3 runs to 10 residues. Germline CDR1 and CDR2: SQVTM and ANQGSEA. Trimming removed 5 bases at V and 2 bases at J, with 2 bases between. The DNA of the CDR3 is TGCAGCGTTCTCACAGATACGCAGTATTTT. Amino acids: CSVLTDTQYF.